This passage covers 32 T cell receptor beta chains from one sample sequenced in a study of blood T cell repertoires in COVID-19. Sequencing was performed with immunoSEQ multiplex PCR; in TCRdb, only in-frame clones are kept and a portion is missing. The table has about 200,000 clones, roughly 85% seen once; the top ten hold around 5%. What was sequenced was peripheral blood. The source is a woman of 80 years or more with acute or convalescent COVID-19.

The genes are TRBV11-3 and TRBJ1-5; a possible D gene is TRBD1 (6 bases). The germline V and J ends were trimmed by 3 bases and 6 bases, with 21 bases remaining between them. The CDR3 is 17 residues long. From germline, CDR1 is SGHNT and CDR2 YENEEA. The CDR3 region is CASSFERGWEGSQPQHF. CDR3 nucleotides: TGTGCCAGCAGCTTTGAGAGGGGGTGGGAGGGATCTCAGCCCCAGCATTTT.

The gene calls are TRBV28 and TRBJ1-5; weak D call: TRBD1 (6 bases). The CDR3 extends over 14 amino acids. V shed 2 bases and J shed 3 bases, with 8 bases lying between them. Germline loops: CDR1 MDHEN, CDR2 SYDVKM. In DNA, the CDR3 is TGTGCCAGCAGTTTAAGGGACAACAATCAGCCCCAGCATTTT. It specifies CASSLRDNNQPQHF.

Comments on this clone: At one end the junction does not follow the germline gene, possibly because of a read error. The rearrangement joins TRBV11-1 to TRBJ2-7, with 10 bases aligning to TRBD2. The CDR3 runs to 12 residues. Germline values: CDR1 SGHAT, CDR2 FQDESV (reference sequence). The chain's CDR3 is CASSLDTSGIHF. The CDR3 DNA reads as TGTGCCAGCAGCTTGGATACTAGCGGGATCCATTTC.

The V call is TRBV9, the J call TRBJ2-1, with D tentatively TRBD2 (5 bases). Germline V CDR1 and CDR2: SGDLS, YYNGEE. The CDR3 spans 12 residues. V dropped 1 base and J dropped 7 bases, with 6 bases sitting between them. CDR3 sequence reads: CASSVPGNEQFF. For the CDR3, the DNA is TGTGCCAGCAGCGTACCGGGGAATGAGCAGTTCTTC.

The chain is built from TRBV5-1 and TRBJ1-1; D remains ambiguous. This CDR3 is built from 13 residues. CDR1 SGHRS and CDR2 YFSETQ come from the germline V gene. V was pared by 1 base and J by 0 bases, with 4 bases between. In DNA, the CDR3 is TGCGCCAGCAGCTTGATCGTGAACACTGAAGCTTTCTTT. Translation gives CASSLIVNTEAFF.

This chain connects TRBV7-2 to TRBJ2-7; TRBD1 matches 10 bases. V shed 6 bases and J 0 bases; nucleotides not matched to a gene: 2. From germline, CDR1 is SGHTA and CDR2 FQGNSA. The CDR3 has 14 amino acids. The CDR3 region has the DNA TGTGCCAGCAGGGGACAGGGGTTCTCCTACGAGCAGTACTTC. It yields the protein CASRGQGFSYEQYF.

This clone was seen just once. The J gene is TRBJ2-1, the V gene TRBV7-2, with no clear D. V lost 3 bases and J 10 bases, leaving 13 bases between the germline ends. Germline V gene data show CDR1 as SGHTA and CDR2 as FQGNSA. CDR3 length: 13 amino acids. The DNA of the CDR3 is TGTGCCAGCAGCTTTGGTTTGCGCCCCGAGCAGTTCTTC. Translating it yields CASSFGLRPEQFF.

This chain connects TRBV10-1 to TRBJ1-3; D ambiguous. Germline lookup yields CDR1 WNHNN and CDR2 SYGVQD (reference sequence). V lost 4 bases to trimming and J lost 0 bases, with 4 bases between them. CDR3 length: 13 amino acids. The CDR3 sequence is CASSGGSGNTIYF. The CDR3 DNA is TGCGCCAGCAGTGGCGGCTCTGGAAACACCATATATTTT.

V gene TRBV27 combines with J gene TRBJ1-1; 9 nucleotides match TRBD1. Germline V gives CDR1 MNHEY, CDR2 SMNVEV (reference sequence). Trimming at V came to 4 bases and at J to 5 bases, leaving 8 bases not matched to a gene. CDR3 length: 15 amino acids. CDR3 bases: TGTGCCAGCAGTTACTACGGACAGGGGAGGACTGAAGCTTTCTTT. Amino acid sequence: CASSYYGQGRTEAFF.

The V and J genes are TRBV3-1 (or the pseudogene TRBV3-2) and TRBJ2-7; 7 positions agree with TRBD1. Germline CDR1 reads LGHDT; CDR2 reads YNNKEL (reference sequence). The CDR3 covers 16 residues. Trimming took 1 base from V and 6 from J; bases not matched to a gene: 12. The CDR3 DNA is TGTGCCAGCAGCCAAGGATTACAGGGGCCATCTGTCGAGCAGTACTTC. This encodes CASSQGLQGPSVEQYF.

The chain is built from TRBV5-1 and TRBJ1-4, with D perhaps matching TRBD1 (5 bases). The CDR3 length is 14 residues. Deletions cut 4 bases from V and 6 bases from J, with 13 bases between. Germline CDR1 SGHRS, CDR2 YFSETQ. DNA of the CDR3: TGCGCCAGCAGCCAAGGGACGGGGGATGAAAAACTGTTTTTT. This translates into CASSQGTGDEKLFF.

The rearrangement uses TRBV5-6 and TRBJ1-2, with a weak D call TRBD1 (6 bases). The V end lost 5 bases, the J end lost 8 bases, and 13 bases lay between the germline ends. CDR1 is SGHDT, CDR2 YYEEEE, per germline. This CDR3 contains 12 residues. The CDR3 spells CASSRGLGGYTF. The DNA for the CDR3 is TGTGCCAGCAGTAGGGGGTTGGGAGGCTACACCTTC.

The CDR3 loop is CASSVGVSGRANGELFF. CDR3 bases: TGTGCCAGCAGCGTAGGGGTTAGCGGGAGGGCCAACGGGGAGCTGTTTTTT. The chain combines TRBV9 with TRBJ2-2; 11 bases are a match to TRBD2. The CDR3 sequence is 17 residues long. The germline gives CDR1 SGDLS, CDR2 YYNGEE. Trimming cost V 0 bases and J 7 bases; bases outside gene matches: 8.

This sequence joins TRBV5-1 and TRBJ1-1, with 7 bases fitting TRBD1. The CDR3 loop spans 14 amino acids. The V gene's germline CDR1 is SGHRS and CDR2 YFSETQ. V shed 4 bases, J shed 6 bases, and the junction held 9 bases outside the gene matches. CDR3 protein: CASSTTGTAAEAFF. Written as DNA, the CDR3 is TGCGCCAGCAGCACTACCGGGACAGCGGCTGAAGCTTTCTTT.

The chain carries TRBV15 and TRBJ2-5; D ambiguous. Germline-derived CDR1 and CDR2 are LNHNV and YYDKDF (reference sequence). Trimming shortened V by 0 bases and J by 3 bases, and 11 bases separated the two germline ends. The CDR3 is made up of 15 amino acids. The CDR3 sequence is CATSREGSAEETQYF. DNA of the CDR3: TGTGCCACCAGCAGAGAAGGCAGCGCCGAAGAGACCCAGTACTTC.

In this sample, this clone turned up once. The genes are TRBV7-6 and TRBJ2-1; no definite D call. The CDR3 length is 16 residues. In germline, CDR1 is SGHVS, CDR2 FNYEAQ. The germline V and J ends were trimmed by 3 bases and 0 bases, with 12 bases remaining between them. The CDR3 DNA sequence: TGTGCCAGCAGCTTTTCGGCGGCGAGCTCCTACAATGAGCAGTTCTTC. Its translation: CASSFSAASSYNEQFF.

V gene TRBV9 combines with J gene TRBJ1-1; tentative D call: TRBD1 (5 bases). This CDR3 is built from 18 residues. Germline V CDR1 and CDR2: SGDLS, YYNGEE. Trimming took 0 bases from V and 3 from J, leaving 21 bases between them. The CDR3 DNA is TGTGCCAGCAGCGTAGATCGACAGCCCACCTTCGCGGACACTGAAGCTTTCTTT. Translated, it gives CASSVDRQPTFADTEAFF.

This CDR3 is CASSPRGGSYEQYF. Here the CDR3 DNA reads TGTGCCAGCAGTCCTCGTGGGGGGTCCTACGAGCAGTACTTC. The chain uses TRBV9 and TRBJ2-7; D is possibly TRBD2 (6 bases). The germline V and J ends were trimmed by 5 bases and 1 base, with 13 bases remaining between them. The CDR3 length is 14 residues. CDR1 is SGDLS, CDR2 YYNGEE, per germline.

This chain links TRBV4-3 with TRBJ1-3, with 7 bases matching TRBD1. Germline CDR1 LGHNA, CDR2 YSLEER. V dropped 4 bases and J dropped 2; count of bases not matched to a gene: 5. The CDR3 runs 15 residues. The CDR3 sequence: CASSRRQGAGNTIYF. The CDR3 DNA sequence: TGCGCCAGCAGCCGACGACAGGGAGCTGGAAACACCATATATTTT.

The CDR3: CASSSTRGSGELFF. The DNA for the CDR3 is TGTGCCAGCAGTTCAACCAGGGGTTCTGGGGAGCTGTTTTTT. The chain is built from TRBV6-5 and TRBJ2-2, with D possibly being TRBD1 (6 bases). The germline gives CDR1 MNHEY, CDR2 SVGAGI. V lost 4 bases, J lost 8 bases, and 14 bases lay in between. This CDR3 region has 14 residues.

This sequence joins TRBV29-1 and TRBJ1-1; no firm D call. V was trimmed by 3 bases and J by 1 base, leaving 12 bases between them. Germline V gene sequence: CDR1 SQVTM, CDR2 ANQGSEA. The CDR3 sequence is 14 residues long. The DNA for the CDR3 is TGCAGCGTTGATAGTGGCAGGCCGAACACTGAAGCTTTCTTT. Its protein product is CSVDSGRPNTEAFF.

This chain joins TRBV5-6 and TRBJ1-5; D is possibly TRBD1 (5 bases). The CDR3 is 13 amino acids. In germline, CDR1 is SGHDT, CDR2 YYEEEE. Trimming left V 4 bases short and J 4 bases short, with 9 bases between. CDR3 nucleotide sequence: TGTGCCAGCAGCAAGGGGAGGAATCAGCCCCAGCATTTT. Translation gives CASSKGRNQPQHF.

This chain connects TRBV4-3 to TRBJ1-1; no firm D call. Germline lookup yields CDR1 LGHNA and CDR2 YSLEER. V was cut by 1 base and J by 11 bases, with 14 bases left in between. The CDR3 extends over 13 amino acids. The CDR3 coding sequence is TGCGCCAGCAGCCAAGCGCCGGGTTTTGAGGCTTTCTTT. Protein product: CASSQAPGFEAFF.

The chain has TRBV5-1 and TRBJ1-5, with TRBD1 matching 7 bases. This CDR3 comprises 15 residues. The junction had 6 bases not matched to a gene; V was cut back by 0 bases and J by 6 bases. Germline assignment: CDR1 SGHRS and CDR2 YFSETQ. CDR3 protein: CASSLEGAQGQPQHF. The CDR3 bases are TGCGCCAGCAGCTTGGAGGGGGCGCAGGGTCAGCCCCAGCATTTT. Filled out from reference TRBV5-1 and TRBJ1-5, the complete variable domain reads KAGVTQTPRYLIKTRGQQVTLSCSPISGHRSVSWYQQTPGQGLQFLFEYFSETQRNKGNFPGRFSGRQFSNSRSEMNVSTLELGDSALYLCASSLEGAQGQPQHFGDGTRLSIL.

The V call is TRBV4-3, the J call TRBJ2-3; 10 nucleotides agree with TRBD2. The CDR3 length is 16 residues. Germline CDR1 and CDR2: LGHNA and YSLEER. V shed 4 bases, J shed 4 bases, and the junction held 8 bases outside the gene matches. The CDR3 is CASSRSAGGPPDTQYF. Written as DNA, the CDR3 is TGCGCCAGCAGCCGATCAGCGGGAGGGCCTCCAGATACGCAGTATTTT.

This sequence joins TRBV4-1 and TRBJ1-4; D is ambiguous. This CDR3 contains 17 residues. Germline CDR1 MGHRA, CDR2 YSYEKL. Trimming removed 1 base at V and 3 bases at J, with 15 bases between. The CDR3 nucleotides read TGCGCCAGCAGCCAAGCCGGGGTCGGGGAAGCTAATGAAAAACTGTTTTTT. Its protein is CASSQAGVGEANEKLFF.

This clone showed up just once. For the CDR3, the DNA is TGTGCCAGCAGTTTCACAGGCCTAAAGGGGGACACTGAAGCTTTCTTT. This sequence encodes CASSFTGLKGDTEAFF. The chain recombines TRBV11-3 with TRBJ1-1, with a tentative D call TRBD1 (6 bases). Trimming shortened V by 6 bases and J by 3 bases, and 20 bases separated the two germline ends. CDR3 length: 16 residues. The germline CDR1 and CDR2 sequences are SGHNT and YENEEA.

CDR3 sequence: CASSEGLRIQETQYF. For the CDR3, the DNA is TGTGCCAGCAGCGAGGGACTCCGAATCCAAGAGACCCAGTACTTC. This chain joins TRBV7-8 and TRBJ2-5; a weak D match, TRBD2 (6 bases). The CDR3 is made up of 15 amino acids. Germline V gives CDR1 SGHVS, CDR2 FQNEAQ. Trimming cost V 5 bases and J 1 base, with 14 bases left between them.

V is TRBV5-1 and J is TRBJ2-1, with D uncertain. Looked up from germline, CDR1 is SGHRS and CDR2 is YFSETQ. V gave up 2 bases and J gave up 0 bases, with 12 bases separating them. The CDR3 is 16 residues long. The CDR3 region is CASSFRQASSYNEQFF. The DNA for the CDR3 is TGCGCCAGCAGCTTCCGGCAGGCCTCCTCCTACAATGAGCAGTTCTTC.

Written as DNA, the CDR3 is TGTGCCAGTGAAAGACAGGGGGCCAGTGGCACTGAAGCTTTCTTT. The encoded protein is CASERQGASGTEAFF. This chain joins TRBV19 and TRBJ1-1; TRBD1 agrees at 10 bases. The V gene end was trimmed by 8 bases and the J gene end by 4 bases; junction bases not matched to a gene: 10. This CDR3 is 15 amino acids long. Germline V CDR1 and CDR2: LNHDA, SQIVND (reference sequence).

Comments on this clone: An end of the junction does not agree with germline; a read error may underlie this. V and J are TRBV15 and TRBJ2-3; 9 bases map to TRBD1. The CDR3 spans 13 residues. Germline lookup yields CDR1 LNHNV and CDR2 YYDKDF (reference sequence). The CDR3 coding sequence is TGTGCCACCAGCAGAACCCGGAGGACAGGGGTGTATTGG. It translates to CATSRTRRTGVYW.

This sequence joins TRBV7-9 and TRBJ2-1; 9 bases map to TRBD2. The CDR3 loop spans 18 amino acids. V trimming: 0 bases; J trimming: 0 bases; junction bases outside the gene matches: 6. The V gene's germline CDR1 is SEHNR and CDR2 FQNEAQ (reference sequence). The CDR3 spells CASSLAWSSGSSYNEQFF. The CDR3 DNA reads TGTGCCAGCAGCTTAGCTTGGAGTAGCGGGAGCTCCTACAATGAGCAGTTCTTC.